This note documents a single TCR beta chain sequence. Its antigen is undetermined. This entry is derived from a study of T cell repertoires in cytomegalovirus infection. Germline V gene data show CDR1 as MNHNS and CDR2 as SASEGT. This CDR3 is 12 amino acids long. V was pared by 4 bases and J by 4 bases, with 8 bases between. TCRdb called the reads again in MiXCR, with one record for every CDR3 protein. The sample shows hundreds of thousands of distinct CDR3 sequences, roughly 36% of them seen only once. This sequence joins TRBV6-1 and TRBJ2-7; D is uncertain. The receptor comes from a human donor in good health (CMV status not recorded). Some clones in this sample may be carry-over from other donors' samples. The sequencing used cultured PBMCs, collected from culture after CMV antigen stimulation. In DNA form, the CDR3 reads TGTGCCAGCAGTGTCCAGAAGTACGAGCAGTACTTC. Translation: CASSVQKYEQYF.